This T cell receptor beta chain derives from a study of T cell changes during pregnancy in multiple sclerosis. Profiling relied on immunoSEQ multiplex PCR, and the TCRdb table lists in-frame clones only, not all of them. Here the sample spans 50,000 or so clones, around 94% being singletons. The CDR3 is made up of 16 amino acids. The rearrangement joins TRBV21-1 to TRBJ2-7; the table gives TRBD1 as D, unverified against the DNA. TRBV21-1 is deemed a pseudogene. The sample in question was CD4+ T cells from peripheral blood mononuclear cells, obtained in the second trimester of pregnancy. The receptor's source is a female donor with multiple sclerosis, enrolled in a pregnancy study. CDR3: CASSKVRVGRDYEQYF. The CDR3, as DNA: TGTGCCAGCAGCAAAGTCAGGGTGGGCAGGGACTACGAGCAGTACTTC.